This TCR beta chain was sequenced for a study of cytomegalovirus exposure and HLA in healthy donors. Findings of the study overall: Previous analysis showed most TCR beta V segments were productive about 90% or about 30% of the time.

The CDR3 runs to 12 residues. V lost 6 bases, J lost 3 bases, and 7 bases lay in between. Germline assignment: CDR1 ENHRY and CDR2 SYGVKD. PCR used 60 Vbeta primers and 13 Jbeta primers. Method: immunoSEQ multiplex PCR; TCRdb's copy keeps in-frame clones and lacks some. In the table there are approximately 100,000 clones, around two thirds of which are singletons. Comment on this clone: Its antigen is currently unknown.

The sample comprised PBMCs. This TCR came from a man younger than 45 in good health and CMV-seronegative. The rearrangement links TRBV10-3 to TRBJ2-3; D is unclear. The CDR3: CAIRGPTDTQYF. For the CDR3, the DNA is TGTGCCATCAGGGGCCCGACAGATACGCAGTATTTT.